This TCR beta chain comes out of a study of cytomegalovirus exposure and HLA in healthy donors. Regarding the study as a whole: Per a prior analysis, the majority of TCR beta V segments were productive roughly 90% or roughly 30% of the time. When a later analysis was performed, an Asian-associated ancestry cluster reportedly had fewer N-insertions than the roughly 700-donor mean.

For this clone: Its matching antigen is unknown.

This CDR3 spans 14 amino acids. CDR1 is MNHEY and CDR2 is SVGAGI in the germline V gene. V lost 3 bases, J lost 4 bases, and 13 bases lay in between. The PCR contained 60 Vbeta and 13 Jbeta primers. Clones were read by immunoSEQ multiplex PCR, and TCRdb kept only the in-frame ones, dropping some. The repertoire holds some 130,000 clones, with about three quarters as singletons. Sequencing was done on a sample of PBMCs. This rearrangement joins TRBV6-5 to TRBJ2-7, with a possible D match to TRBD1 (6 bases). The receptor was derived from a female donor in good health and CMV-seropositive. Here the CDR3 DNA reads TGTGCCAGCAGTTATTTAACAGGGTCGTACGAGCAGTACTTC. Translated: CASSYLTGSYEQYF.